This T cell receptor (beta chain) was captured in a study of blood T cell repertoires in COVID-19 (dated by TCRdb to 2020 to 2021). In terms of the full investigation: The collaborator samples originated in the United States, Italy and Spain and spanned the acute and convalescent phases of COVID-19. The material from the prospective study consisted of cDNA or gDNA derived from T cells, B-cell-depleted T cells, or PBMCs. The dataset comprised deeply sampled blood TCRbeta repertoires from subjects exposed to, actively infected with, or recovered from COVID-19. A freely available public database, intended as a resource for researchers studying the immune response to SARS-CoV-2, is where the repertoires were released. The samples were drawn from two sources: the first 160 participants of the ongoing ImmuneRACE study, and over 950 subjects contributed by 6 global collaborators. A de-identified subject ID, COVID-19 status, age in years and sex were almost always included in the sample metadata. Where available, HLA class I and class II types were taken from metadata supplied by the sample provider and were not determined by assay-based typing. Overall results and qualifications from the work: The amount of clinical and demographic metadata varied by source and participant and was provided uncurated.

In the case of this clone: Its binding antigen is unknown. Per-base quality was not reported, and no clone a single base away is much larger than it.

TCRbeta CDR3 regions were amplified from genomic DNA by means of the immunoSEQ Assay, a bias-controlled multiplex PCR. The paper's processing steps were these. The number of nucleated cells in each sample was estimated by amplification of reference gene primers within the assay. To quantify the absolute abundance of each unique TCRbeta CDR3 rearrangement, sequence reads were collapsed and filtered. For each sample, productive Simpson clonality was calculated by taking the square root of Simpson's diversity index across productive rearrangements. Not all clones reach the TCRdb copy of this immuneACCESS table, which keeps in-frame sequences only. Checked studies attribute under half of the gap to unresolved V genes and leave the rest unexplained. That table furnishes V, J and clone size, whereas the DNA furnished D and trimming. This sample comprises 65,000 to 80,000 clones, around 86% of them detected only once. The biggest ten clones account for 1.5% to 2.5% of the sample.

CDR1 and CDR2, per the germline V gene, are KGHSH and LQKENI. Inclusive of the bounding cysteine and phenylalanine, the CDR3 is 14 residues long. Solely the CDR3 DNA is kept, with 42 bases framed from the first base. V is reduced by 3 bases and J by 0 bases, leaving a spacing of 6 bases between them. Each collaborating institution followed its own protocols to collect whole blood in K2EDTA tubes. For TCRbeta analysis, collaborator samples were shipped as frozen whole blood, as isolated PBMCs, or as DNA extracted from either sample type. The origin of this receptor is a man aged 30 to 45 with acute or convalescent COVID-19. Sequencing used peripheral blood. Recombination linked TRBV18 to TRBJ1-5, with the D gene call left open. The nucleotide sequence reads TGTGCCAGCTCACCGGTGAGTAGCAATCAGCCCCAGCATTTT. This encodes CASSPVSSNQPQHF. With the rest looked up from the reference TRBV18 and TRBJ1-5 genes rather than sequenced, the full variable domain is NAGVMQNPRHLVRRRGQEARLRCSPMKGHSHVYWYRQLPEEGLKFMVYLQKENIIDESGMPKERFSAEFPKEGPSILRIQQVVRGDSAAYFCASSPVSSNQPQHFGDGTRLSIL.